Presented here are 21 T cell receptor beta chains from one specimen sequenced in a study of cytomegalovirus exposure and HLA in healthy donors. This PCR relied on a set of 60 Vbeta primers and 13 Jbeta primers. Profiling relied on immunoSEQ multiplex PCR, and the TCRdb table lists in-frame clones only, not all of them. In the table there are around 150,000 clones, 65% to 85% of which are singletons. The sequenced material came from PBMCs. These receptors were taken from a man between 60 and 75 years old in good health and CMV-seronegative.

V and J are TRBV5-1 and TRBJ2-7, with 8 nucleotides matching TRBD1. V shed 4 bases and J 0 bases; nucleotides not matched to a gene: 3. The CDR3 extends over 14 amino acids. Germline V lookup: CDR1 SGHRS, CDR2 YFSETQ. The CDR3 nucleotides are TGCGCCAGCAGCGGACAGGGCCCCTCCTACGAGCAGTACTTC. It yields the protein CASSGQGPSYEQYF.

The chain employs TRBV7-9 and TRBJ2-2, with TRBD1 as a possible D gene (5 bases). This CDR3 contains 14 residues. The V end was cut by 1 base, the J end by 7 bases, with 10 bases between. In germline, CDR1 is SEHNR, CDR2 FQNEAQ (reference sequence). The CDR3 DNA reads as TGTGCCAGCAGCTTAGTAGGGGAAAACGGGGAGCTGTTTTTT. Protein sequence: CASSLVGENGELFF.

The J gene is TRBJ2-1, the V gene TRBV10-3; the match to TRBD2 covers 8 bases. CDR1 and CDR2 from the germline V gene are ENHRY and SYGVKD. The CDR3 extends over 17 amino acids. The V segment lost 4 bases and the J segment 9 bases; nucleotides outside the gene matches: 17. In DNA, the CDR3 is TGTGCCATCAGTGCCTCTACTGGCGGCGGGAGGAGTCCTGAGCAGTTCTTC. The encoded protein is CAISASTGGGRSPEQFF.

The rearrangement links TRBV28 to TRBJ2-1; possible D gene TRBD1, 7 bases. V was cut by 8 bases and J by 4 bases, with 15 bases left in between. The CDR3 extends over 14 amino acids. The germline V gene encodes CDR1 MDHEN and CDR2 SYDVKM. CDR3 residues: CASRYSGGYNEQFF. CDR3 DNA: TGTGCCAGCCGGTACTCAGGGGGGTACAATGAGCAGTTCTTC. Drawing the rest from reference TRBV28 and TRBJ2-1, the complete variable domain is DVKVTQSSRYLVKRTGEKVFLECVQDMDHENMFWYRQDPGLGLRLIYFSYDVKMKEKGDIPEGYSVSREKKERFSLILESASTNQTSMYLCASRYSGGYNEQFFGPGTRLTVL.

This clone occurred a few times. Within the sample, other DNA sequences also encode this same CDR3. This sequence joins TRBV28 and TRBJ1-5; 7 nucleotides line up with TRBD1. After removal of 6 bases from V and 2 bases from J, the junction contained 4 bases not matched to a gene. This CDR3 comprises 14 residues. In germline, CDR1 is MDHEN, CDR2 SYDVKM. CDR3 protein: CASSSGQGNQPQHF. DNA of the CDR3: TGTGCCAGCAGCTCTGGACAGGGCAATCAGCCCCAGCATTTT.

There are a few counts of this clone. The chain couples TRBV4-3 to TRBJ1-2; TRBD1 matches at 11 bases. The CDR3 extends over 16 amino acids. After removal of 1 base from V and 6 bases from J, the junction contained 7 bases not matched to a gene. Germline V CDR1 and CDR2: LGHNA, YSLEER. CDR3 sequence: CASSQAPRDRGNGYTF. CDR3 DNA sequence: TGCGCCAGCAGCCAAGCGCCCCGGGACAGGGGGAATGGCTACACCTTC.

The CDR3 nucleotides read TGTGCCAGCAGCAAACTAGCGGGAACGCAGAACACCGGGGAGCTGTTTTTT. Its translation is CASSKLAGTQNTGELFF. The chain uses TRBV5-4 and TRBJ1-3; 10 bases are a match to TRBD2. The DNA end is a closer match to TRBJ2-2, so the J assignment may be wrong. The CDR3 extends over 17 amino acids. Germline-derived CDR1 and CDR2 are SGHNT and YYREEE (reference sequence).

The rearrangement links TRBV18 to TRBJ1-5; 9 bases are shared with TRBD1. This CDR3 spans 16 amino acids. CDR1 and CDR2 from the germline V gene are KGHSH and LQKENI. V was pared by 2 bases and J by 9 bases, with 11 bases of the junction left unmatched. CDR3 sequence: CASSPGPGQGIRPQHF. As DNA, the CDR3 is TGTGCCAGCTCACCAGGGCCAGGACAGGGGATTAGGCCCCAGCATTTT.

This clone was counted a few times. This chain connects TRBV28 to TRBJ2-7, with TRBD1 identical over 7 bases. V lost 2 bases and J lost 7; bases outside the gene matches: 17. This CDR3 comprises 17 residues. Looked up from germline, CDR1 is MDHEN and CDR2 is SYDVKM. The CDR3 spells CASSLRQGTVLHFEQYF. DNA of the CDR3: TGTGCCAGCAGTTTACGCCAAGGGACAGTACTCCATTTTGAGCAGTACTTC. The variable domain in full, completed from reference TRBV28 and TRBJ2-7, reads DVKVTQSSRYLVKRTGEKVFLECVQDMDHENMFWYRQDPGLGLRLIYFSYDVKMKEKGDIPEGYSVSREKKERFSLILESASTNQTSMYLCASSLRQGTVLHFEQYFGPGTRLTVT.

The chain employs TRBV6-6 and TRBJ1-5, with 9 bases that match TRBD1. V lost 7 bases and J lost 10; bases outside the gene matches: 8. The CDR3 loop spans 13 amino acids. Looked up from germline, CDR1 is MNHNY and CDR2 is SVGAGI (reference sequence). CDR3 sequence reads: CASNLQGASPQHF. The CDR3 coding sequence is TGTGCCAGCAACTTACAGGGGGCGAGCCCCCAGCATTTT.

DNA of the CDR3: TGTGCCAGCAGCCGACTAGTTGGGAGCAATCAGCCCCAGCATTTT. Translating it yields CASSRLVGSNQPQHF. The chain uses TRBV7-8 and TRBJ1-5; D unclear. V lost 5 bases, J lost 1 base, and 12 bases lay in between. In germline, CDR1 is SGHVS, CDR2 FQNEAQ. This CDR3 spans 15 amino acids.

Note on this clone: Other nucleotide sequences from this sample produce the same CDR3. The CDR3 DNA reads as TGTGCCAGCAGTTACGGGCAGGAAGGTCAGCCCCAGCATTTT. This encodes CASSYGQEGQPQHF. The chain links TRBV6-5 to TRBJ1-5; D uncertain. Deletions cut 2 bases from V and 6 bases from J, with 11 bases between. Germline CDR1 reads MNHEY; CDR2 reads SVGAGI. The CDR3 is 14 residues long.

The chain has TRBV7-2 and TRBJ1-3, with 7 bases lining up with TRBD1. Looked up from germline, CDR1 is SGHTA and CDR2 is FQGNSA. V lost 6 bases and J lost 0; bases outside the gene matches: 8. The CDR3 is made up of 16 amino acids. The CDR3 is CASREQGSSSGNTIYF. The CDR3 nucleotides read TGTGCCAGCAGAGAACAGGGGTCTAGCTCTGGAAACACCATATATTTT.

This clone occurred a few times. The chain is built from TRBV18 and TRBJ2-2; D is possibly TRBD1 (7 bases). The CDR3 contains 14 residues. Germline CDR1 is KGHSH and CDR2 is LQKENI. Trimming cost V 3 bases and J 7 bases, with 12 bases left between them. CDR3 amino acids: CASSPYRGGGELFF. The CDR3 DNA reads as TGTGCCAGCTCACCCTACAGGGGAGGCGGGGAGCTGTTTTTT. Complete variable domain (other parts from reference TRBV18 and TRBJ2-2): NAGVMQNPRHLVRRRGQEARLRCSPMKGHSHVYWYRQLPEEGLKFMVYLQKENIIDESGMPKERFSAEFPKEGPSILRIQQVVRGDSAAYFCASSPYRGGGELFFGEGSRLTVL.

The rearrangement uses TRBV5-5 and TRBJ2-5, with 7 bases identical to TRBD2. The germline CDR1 and CDR2 sequences are SGHKS and YYEKEE (reference sequence). The CDR3 is 17 residues long. Trimming cost V 2 bases and J 5 bases; bases outside gene matches: 15. The CDR3 sequence is CASSFAPLASGGETQYF. CDR3 bases: TGTGCCAGCAGCTTCGCCCCACTAGCGTCCGGGGGGGAGACCCAGTACTTC.

V is TRBV7-9 and J is TRBJ2-5, with 8 bases that match TRBD2. V was clipped by 6 bases and J by 5 bases; unmatched bases: 17. Germline V gene sequence: CDR1 SEHNR, CDR2 FQNEAQ (reference sequence). The CDR3 totals 17 residues. The CDR3 DNA follows: TGTGCCAGCAGTTTCAGTAGCGGGGCTCCCCGGGGGGAGACCCAGTACTTC. Translated, it gives CASSFSSGAPRGETQYF.

V usage is TRBV28 and J usage is TRBJ1-5, with 9 bases fitting TRBD1. This CDR3 has 15 amino acids. Germline loops: CDR1 MDHEN, CDR2 SYDVKM. V was clipped by 6 bases and J by 6 bases; unmatched bases: 9. CDR3 coding DNA: TGTGCCAGCAGGGTCAGACAGGGGGGGGGTCAGCCCCAGCATTTT. This sequence encodes CASRVRQGGGQPQHF.

The chain couples TRBV28 to TRBJ1-1; no firm D call. Germline CDR1 is MDHEN and CDR2 is SYDVKM. V lost 7 bases and J 11 bases, leaving 20 bases between the germline ends. The CDR3 runs to 13 residues. The CDR3 nucleotides are TGTGCCAGCACCCTGGGGTGGGAGAGGGCGGCTTTCTTT. Amino acid sequence: CASTLGWERAAFF.

Comment on this clone: The junction departs from the called germline gene at one end, perhaps through a read error. V and J are TRBV7-8 and TRBJ2-1; tentatively, D is TRBD2 (5 bases). There are 16 residues in the CDR3. From germline, CDR1 is SGHVS and CDR2 FQNEAQ. The CDR3 DNA follows: TGTGCCAGCACCTTACGGGGTTCCCTCTCCTACAATGAGCAGTTCTTC. Its translation is CASTLRGSLSYNEQFF.

The chain uses TRBV7-9 and TRBJ2-7, with TRBD1 matching over 10 bases. CDR1 is SEHNR, CDR2 FQNEAQ, per germline (reference sequence). The CDR3 runs to 14 residues. After removal of 5 bases from V and 5 bases from J, the junction contained 6 bases not matched to a gene. CDR3 in DNA: TGTGCCAGCAGCGAGGGACAGGGGAGGGACGAGCAGTACTTC. Its protein is CASSEGQGRDEQYF.

This chain joins TRBV7-9 and TRBJ2-1; D is unclear. Germline V CDR1 and CDR2: SEHNR, FQNEAQ (reference sequence). There are 11 residues in the CDR3. Trimming left V 5 bases short and J 5 bases short, with 4 bases between. The CDR3 coding sequence is TGTGCCAGCAGCGACAACAATGAGCAGTTCTTC. Translating gives CASSDNNEQFF.